The 21 T cell receptor beta chains below were found in one sample sequenced in a study of T cell responses to AZD1222 COVID-19 vaccine. Assay used: immunoSEQ multiplex PCR; TCRdb lists only in-frame clones, some missing. Of 150,000 to 200,000 clones listed, roughly 93% are singletons. The sequencing used peripheral blood, collected on day 0 of AZD1222 vaccination. These receptors were taken from an adult in good health.

This chain joins TRBV18 and TRBJ1-5; TRBD1 aligns across 9 bases. Germline loops: CDR1 KGHSH, CDR2 LQKENI. This CDR3 is built from 18 residues. V lost 6 bases to trimming and J lost 5 bases; unmatched junction nucleotides: 17. For the CDR3, the DNA is TGTGCCAGCTCCCTCGAGGGGGACAGGGTCTGGGAGGATCAGCCCCAGCATTTT. It specifies CASSLEGDRVWEDQPQHF.

This chain connects TRBV19 to TRBJ1-6; 7 bases match TRBD1. The junction had 2 bases not matched to a gene; V was cut back by 0 bases and J by 3 bases. CDR3 length: 16 residues. Per germline, CDR1 LNHDA and CDR2 SQIVND (reference sequence). CDR3 residues: CASSIEGGYYNSPLHF. The CDR3 region has the DNA TGTGCCAGTAGTATAGAAGGGGGCTACTATAATTCACCCCTCCACTTT.

The rearrangement joins TRBV18 to TRBJ1-5; D might be TRBD1 (5 bases). CDR1 is KGHSH, CDR2 LQKENI, per germline. V lost 0 bases, J lost 5 bases, and 8 bases lay in between. The CDR3 extends over 14 amino acids. The CDR3 protein is CASSPPGGDQPQHF. CDR3 nucleotide sequence: TGTGCCAGCTCACCACCGGGAGGGGATCAGCCCCAGCATTTT.

The V gene is TRBV2, the J gene TRBJ1-5; D unclear. The germline V and J ends were trimmed by 6 bases and 5 bases, with 14 bases remaining between them. The V gene's germline CDR1 is SNHLY and CDR2 FYNNEI. The length of the CDR3 is 14 residues. As DNA, the CDR3 is TGTGCCAGCAGCGGCCCTTCCGCCCATCAGCCCCAGCATTTT. It translates to CASSGPSAHQPQHF.

The chain carries TRBV28 and TRBJ1-5; D is possibly TRBD1 (6 bases). This CDR3 contains 13 residues. Germline CDR1 MDHEN, CDR2 SYDVKM. V lost 7 bases to trimming and J lost 6 bases, with 13 bases between them. CDR3: CASIQGEAQPQHF. The CDR3 DNA is TGTGCCAGCATACAGGGAGAAGCTCAGCCCCAGCATTTT. Full variable domain (missing parts from reference TRBV28 and TRBJ1-5): DVKVTQSSRYLVKRTGEKVFLECVQDMDHENMFWYRQDPGLGLRLIYFSYDVKMKEKGDIPEGYSVSREKKERFSLILESASTNQTSMYLCASIQGEAQPQHFGDGTRLSIL.

J is TRBJ1-5 and V is TRBV19; 9 nucleotides agree with TRBD1. The V and J ends lost 4 bases and 7 bases, in that order; junction bases with no gene match: 5. In germline, CDR1 is LNHDA, CDR2 SQIVND (reference sequence). CDR3 size: 14 residues. CDR3 amino acids: CASSNRGREQPQHF. The CDR3 region has the DNA TGTGCCAGTAGTAACAGGGGGCGGGAGCAGCCCCAGCATTTT.

The chain is built from TRBV13 and TRBJ2-7; 8 bases line up with TRBD1. V trimming: 0 bases; J trimming: 6 bases; junction bases outside the gene matches: 7. The CDR3 length is 15 residues. Germline V gene lookup returns CDR1 PRHDT and CDR2 FYEKMQ (reference sequence). CDR3 in amino acids: CASSLGRPGGGEQYF. The DNA for the CDR3 is TGTGCCAGCAGCTTAGGCCGCCCAGGGGGCGGCGAGCAGTACTTC.

This clone was seen a single time. The chain joins TRBV10-3 to TRBJ1-5; D is perhaps TRBD1 (6 bases). CDR3 length: 14 amino acids. V lost 10 bases, J lost 7 bases, and 20 bases lay in between. CDR1 is ENHRY and CDR2 is SYGVKD in the germline V gene. The CDR3 reads CASQPWGAKQPQHF. CDR3 in DNA: TGTGCCAGCCAGCCATGGGGGGCGAAACAGCCCCAGCATTTT.

V gene TRBV29-1 combines with J gene TRBJ1-1, with D possibly matching TRBD1 (5 bases). The germline V gene encodes CDR1 SQVTM and CDR2 ANQGSEA. V was trimmed by 5 bases and J by 4 bases, leaving 14 bases between them. The CDR3 has 13 residues. The CDR3 is CSVLGVGGTEAFF. The CDR3 DNA is TGCAGCGTTTTGGGGGTTGGGGGCACTGAAGCTTTCTTT.

The V gene is TRBV2, the J gene TRBJ1-2; D gene ambiguous. Germline values: CDR1 SNHLY, CDR2 FYNNEI. The CDR3 runs to 15 residues. V was pared by 1 base and J by 0 bases, with 9 bases between. CDR3 nucleotide sequence: TGTGCCAGCAGTGAAGGCGGAAGGTCTAACTATGGCTACACCTTC. Encoded protein: CASSEGGRSNYGYTF.

The chain recombines TRBV7-8 with TRBJ1-1; D possibly corresponds to TRBD1 (6 bases). V dropped 2 bases and J dropped 2 bases, with 18 bases sitting between them. Germline CDR1 and CDR2: SGHVS and FQNEAQ. CDR3 length: 17 residues. Written as DNA, the CDR3 is TGTGCCAGCAGCTTACTGGGGGCAGGGAGGGGAAACACTGAAGCTTTCTTT. This translates into CASSLLGAGRGNTEAFF. Complete variable domain (other parts from reference TRBV7-8 and TRBJ1-1): GAGVSQSPRYKVAKRGQDVALRCDPISGHVSLFWYQQALGQGPEFLTYFQNEAQLDKSGLPSDRFFAERPEGSVSTLKIQRTQQEDSAVYLCASSLLGAGRGNTEAFFGQGTRLTVV.

The rearrangement links TRBV29-1 to TRBJ2-1, with D tentatively TRBD1 (5 bases). This CDR3 is built from 13 residues. The germline V gene encodes CDR1 SQVTM and CDR2 ANQGSEA. The V gene lost 6 bases and the J gene lost 12 bases, with 21 bases spanning the gap. The CDR3 nucleotides read TGCAGCGTACTGGGGCCCCGCGACTTTACGCAGTTCTTC. This encodes CSVLGPRDFTQFF.

This chain links TRBV6-6 with TRBJ2-7; 11 nucleotides align to TRBD1. The CDR3 length is 14 residues. Per the germline V gene, CDR1 is MNHNY and CDR2 is SVGAGI (reference sequence). V lost 9 bases and J lost 4; bases outside the gene matches: 8. CDR3 sequence reads: CASAWTGGLYEQYF. The DNA of the CDR3 is TGTGCCAGTGCTTGGACAGGGGGCTTGTACGAGCAGTACTTC.

V is TRBV2 and J is TRBJ1-2; no clear D. Trimming shortened V by 6 bases and J by 8 bases, and 13 bases separated the two germline ends. The CDR3 length is 12 residues. The germline gives CDR1 SNHLY, CDR2 FYNNEI. CDR3 region: CASSYQREGYTF. CDR3 DNA: TGTGCCAGCAGCTACCAGAGGGAGGGCTACACCTTC.

V is TRBV4-1 and J is TRBJ1-5; 8 positions match TRBD1. Germline V CDR1 and CDR2: MGHRA, YSYEKL. The length of the CDR3 is 16 residues. The junction had 8 bases not matched to a gene; V was cut back by 4 bases and J by 3 bases. CDR3 coding DNA: TGCGCCAGCAGCCGCGGGACAGGAGAAAACAATCAGCCCCAGCATTTT. Protein sequence: CASSRGTGENNQPQHF.

This chain connects TRBV30 to TRBJ1-6; no reliable D call. V dropped 5 bases and J dropped 9 bases, with 8 bases sitting between them. The germline CDR1 and CDR2 sequences are GTSNPN and SVGIG (reference sequence). The CDR3 length is 11 residues. The CDR3: CAWGLGSPLHF. CDR3 DNA sequence: TGTGCCTGGGGTTTGGGTTCACCCCTCCACTTT.

CDR3 in amino acids: CASSDSFQETQYF. In DNA form, the CDR3 reads TGTGCCAGCAGCGACTCATTCCAAGAGACCCAGTACTTC. The chain joins TRBV6-2 or TRBV6-3 to TRBJ2-5; D gene unclear. The V and J ends lost 6 bases and 1 base respectively, with 9 bases between them. Germline loops: CDR1 MNHEY, CDR2 SVGEGT. CDR3 size: 13 residues.

The chain joins TRBV7-3 to TRBJ2-3; no firm D call. Germline V gene data show CDR1 as SGHTA and CDR2 as FQGTGA. The CDR3 is 14 amino acids. V lost 0 bases and J 0 bases, leaving 4 bases between the germline ends. The CDR3 protein is CASSLTQSTDTQYF. DNA of the CDR3: TGTGCCAGCAGCTTAACTCAGAGCACAGATACGCAGTATTTT. Combining the CDR3 with reference TRBV7-3 and TRBJ2-3 gives the whole variable domain GAGVSQTPSNKVTEKGKYVELRCDPISGHTALYWYRQSLGQGPEFLIYFQGTGAADDSGLPNDRFFAVRPEGSVSTLKIQRTERGDSAVYLCASSLTQSTDTQYFGPGTRLTVL.

The gene calls are TRBV6-4 and TRBJ2-5, with D maybe TRBD2 (5 bases). The germline gives CDR1 MRHNA, CDR2 SNTAGT. This CDR3 region has 13 residues. V lost 5 bases and J 5 bases, leaving 12 bases between the germline ends. Written as DNA, the CDR3 is TGTGCCAGCAGTTTCTCGGGCGGGGAGACCCAGTACTTC. Translating gives CASSFSGGETQYF.

The chain recombines TRBV18 with TRBJ1-5; possible D gene TRBD1, 5 bases. The CDR3 has 14 amino acids. Deletions cut 2 bases from V and 5 bases from J, with 10 bases between. The germline CDR1 and CDR2 sequences are KGHSH and LQKENI. DNA of the CDR3: TGTGCCAGCTCACCAGAATTGGGGGATCAGCCCCAGCATTTT. Protein product: CASSPELGDQPQHF. Looking up the rest from reference TRBV18 and TRBJ1-5 gives the full variable domain: NAGVMQNPRHLVRRRGQEARLRCSPMKGHSHVYWYRQLPEEGLKFMVYLQKENIIDESGMPKERFSAEFPKEGPSILRIQQVVRGDSAAYFCASSPELGDQPQHFGDGTRLSIL.

CDR3 coding DNA: TGCGCCAGCAGCTCGGCCGAACGACAGGCAGCTTTCTTT. It encodes CASSSAERQAAFF. The chain is built from TRBV5-1 and TRBJ1-1; D is possibly TRBD1 (6 bases). Germline assignment: CDR1 SGHRS and CDR2 YFSETQ. The ends were cut back, 3 bases at V and 10 bases at J, with 16 bases in the middle. This CDR3 contains 13 residues. The full variable domain, its missing parts supplied by reference TRBV5-1 and TRBJ1-1, is KAGVTQTPRYLIKTRGQQVTLSCSPISGHRSVSWYQQTPGQGLQFLFEYFSETQRNKGNFPGRFSGRQFSNSRSEMNVSTLELGDSALYLCASSSAERQAAFFGQGTRLTVV.